The 27 T cell receptor beta chains presented below share a single source sample, sequenced in a study of cytotoxic CD8 clonotypes in ibrutinib-treated CLL. TCRdb's copy holds only in-frame clones and misses some; the assay was immunoSEQ multiplex PCR. Of approximately 100,000 clones listed, 55% to 75% are singletons. Here the sequenced sample was PBMCs, taken after 24 months of ibrutinib treatment. The receptor set was obtained from a human donor with chronic lymphocytic leukemia.

V gene TRBV18 combines with J gene TRBJ2-6; no clear D. This CDR3 is 13 amino acids long. The V end was cut by 3 bases, the J end by 4 bases, with 4 bases between. CDR1 and CDR2 (germline): KGHSH, LQKENI. The CDR3 DNA reads TGTGCCAGCTCACCGGGAGGGGCCAACGTCCTGACTTTC. This gives the protein CASSPGGANVLTF.

The table lists this clone with a few counts. This rearrangement joins TRBV5-1 to TRBJ2-7; D may be TRBD1 (6 bases). The germline V and J ends were trimmed by 7 bases and 0 bases, with 17 bases remaining between them. Looked up from germline, CDR1 is SGHRS and CDR2 is YFSETQ. The CDR3 has 15 amino acids. In DNA, the CDR3 is TGCGCCAGCGACCCTCTCGGACAGTTCTCCTACGAGCAGTACTTC. Protein: CASDPLGQFSYEQYF.

V gene TRBV18 combines with J gene TRBJ1-2, with D uncertain. CDR1 and CDR2 (germline): KGHSH, LQKENI. This CDR3 region has 14 residues. Trimming cost V 3 bases and J 0 bases, with 8 bases left between them. The CDR3 DNA is TGTGCCAGCTCACCGAGCCAAGCTAACTATGGCTACACCTTC. It encodes CASSPSQANYGYTF.

The chain uses TRBV19 and TRBJ2-7; a weak D match, TRBD1 (5 bases). V was trimmed by 9 bases and J by 6 bases, leaving 18 bases between them. The germline gives CDR1 LNHDA, CDR2 SQIVND (reference sequence). The CDR3 has 13 residues. The CDR3 DNA reads TGTGCCAGCAGCCTAGGGGCGTCTGCCGAGCAGTACTTC. Translating gives CASSLGASAEQYF.

The V and J genes are TRBV30 and TRBJ1-6; the D is unclear. Per the germline V gene, CDR1 is GTSNPN and CDR2 is SVGIG (reference sequence). The length of the CDR3 is 14 residues. V lost 3 bases and J lost 10, with 16 bases in between. The CDR3 nucleotides read TGTGCCTGGAGCGCGTATAGCATAGGATCACCCCTCCACTTT. It translates to CAWSAYSIGSPLHF.

The rearrangement links TRBV6-5 to TRBJ2-7; tentative D call: TRBD2 (6 bases). This CDR3 comprises 13 residues. The ends were cut back, 6 bases at V and 5 bases at J, with 14 bases in the middle. CDR1 and CDR2 (germline): MNHEY, SVGAGI. The CDR3: CASSRDWLDEQYF. The CDR3 DNA reads TGTGCCAGCAGCCGGGACTGGCTTGACGAGCAGTACTTC.

The chain has TRBV29-1 and TRBJ2-1; D is unclear. From germline, CDR1 is SQVTM and CDR2 ANQGSEA. The CDR3 totals 12 residues. Trimming shortened V by 4 bases and J by 5 bases, and 9 bases separated the two germline ends. This chain's CDR3 is CSVASWNNEQFF. CDR3 in DNA: TGCAGCGTTGCGAGCTGGAACAATGAGCAGTTCTTC.

The V and J genes are TRBV6-5 and TRBJ1-6, with TRBD1 identical over 9 bases. Germline-derived CDR1 and CDR2 are MNHEY and SVGAGI. The V segment lost 9 bases and the J segment 7 bases; nucleotides outside the gene matches: 7. There are 14 residues in the CDR3. The CDR3 loop is CASKGQGRNSPLHF. The DNA for the CDR3 is TGTGCCAGTAAGGGACAGGGTAGGAATTCACCCCTCCACTTT.

This clone has more than one count but fewer than ten. This chain's CDR3 is CASSIRAGAIYEQYF. The CDR3 coding sequence is TGTGCCAGTAGTATTCGGGCAGGGGCGATTTACGAGCAGTACTTC. V and J are TRBV19 and TRBJ2-7; maybe TRBD1 (6 bases). Germline loops: CDR1 LNHDA, CDR2 SQIVND (reference sequence). The V and J ends lost 3 bases and 4 bases respectively, with 16 bases between them. This CDR3 is built from 15 residues.

V is TRBV5-1 and J is TRBJ2-2; TRBD2 agrees at 8 bases. Trimming removed 0 bases from V and 2 bases from J; junction bases left unmatched: 6. From germline, CDR1 is SGHRS and CDR2 YFSETQ. There are 17 residues in the CDR3. CDR3 sequence: CASSLGGSGTNTGELFF. CDR3 coding DNA: TGCGCCAGCAGCTTGGGAGGTAGCGGGACTAACACCGGGGAGCTGTTTTTT. Together with reference TRBV5-1 and TRBJ2-2, the CDR3 gives the full variable domain: KAGVTQTPRYLIKTRGQQVTLSCSPISGHRSVSWYQQTPGQGLQFLFEYFSETQRNKGNFPGRFSGRQFSNSRSEMNVSTLELGDSALYLCASSLGGSGTNTGELFFGEGSRLTVL.

The CDR3 reads CAWSQGRQFLTDTQYF. The CDR3 nucleotides are TGTGCCTGGAGTCAAGGGAGGCAGTTCCTCACAGATACGCAGTATTTT. V gene TRBV30 combines with J gene TRBJ2-3; D possibly corresponds to TRBD2 (6 bases). The V end lost 2 bases, the J end lost 2 bases, and 17 bases lay between the germline ends. Germline V gene sequence: CDR1 GTSNPN, CDR2 SVGIG (reference sequence). CDR3 length: 16 amino acids.

The V call is TRBV19, the J call TRBJ2-1; D possibly corresponds to TRBD1 (5 bases). Germline loops: CDR1 LNHDA, CDR2 SQIVND (reference sequence). This CDR3 contains 15 residues. V lost 5 bases, J lost 2 bases, and 13 bases lay in between. The CDR3 loop reads CASSPDSEPYNEQFF. CDR3 sequence (DNA): TGTGCCAGTAGTCCCGACAGTGAACCCTACAATGAGCAGTTCTTC.

This chain joins TRBV28 and TRBJ1-2; 7 bases are a match to TRBD1. The germline gives CDR1 MDHEN, CDR2 SYDVKM. This CDR3 region has 13 residues. Trimming removed 6 bases from V and 3 bases from J; junction bases left unmatched: 4. The CDR3 region is CASRPGQYYGYTF. The DNA for the CDR3 is TGTGCCAGCAGGCCGGGACAGTACTATGGCTACACCTTC.

The V gene is TRBV29-1, the J gene TRBJ2-5, with D unresolved. The V and J ends lost 3 bases and 4 bases respectively, with 18 bases between them. This CDR3 region has 15 residues. Germline CDR1 is SQVTM and CDR2 is ANQGSEA. The chain's CDR3 is CSVDRPPAALETQYF. CDR3 nucleotide sequence: TGCAGCGTTGATAGACCCCCGGCAGCTTTAGAGACCCAGTACTTC.

This clone was seen ten or more times. The genes are TRBV25-1 and TRBJ2-3; TRBD1 or TRBD2 may be the D gene (7 bases each). Germline loops: CDR1 MGHDK, CDR2 SYGVNS. Trimming pared 6 bases from V and 5 bases from J, leaving 15 bases between. The CDR3 covers 14 residues. Here the CDR3 reads CASRQTGRGDTQYF. CDR3 DNA: TGTGCCAGCAGGCAGACAGGGAGGGGAGATACGCAGTATTTT.

This clone was seen a handful of times. This chain connects TRBV6-6 to TRBJ2-7, with D perhaps matching TRBD1 (6 bases). This CDR3 region has 15 residues. Germline V CDR1 and CDR2: MNHNY, SVGAGI (reference sequence). With 2 bases removed from V and 1 base from J, the gap between germline ends came to 12 bases. DNA for the CDR3: TGTGCCAGCAGTTACGCGACAGGCCCATCCTACGAGCAGTACTTC. It yields the protein CASSYATGPSYEQYF.

This chain uses TRBV18 with TRBJ1-3; weak D call: TRBD1 (5 bases). Germline CDR1 and CDR2: KGHSH and LQKENI. This CDR3 has 15 residues. V was shortened by 5 bases and J by 0 bases, with 11 bases between the two germline ends. In DNA, the CDR3 is TGTGCCAGCTCAACGAGGGGCAGCTCTGGAAACACCATATATTTT. Protein product: CASSTRGSSGNTIYF. The complete variable domain, with remaining parts taken from reference TRBV18 and TRBJ1-3, reads NAGVMQNPRHLVRRRGQEARLRCSPMKGHSHVYWYRQLPEEGLKFMVYLQKENIIDESGMPKERFSAEFPKEGPSILRIQQVVRGDSAAYFCASSTRGSSGNTIYFGEGSWLTVV.

The V and J genes are TRBV19 and TRBJ1-1; D uncertain. Germline values: CDR1 LNHDA, CDR2 SQIVND (reference sequence). Trimming shortened V by 7 bases and J by 0 bases, and 12 bases separated the two germline ends. The CDR3 runs 14 residues. CDR3 sequence reads: CASKYVGLNTEAFF. In nucleotides, the CDR3 is TGTGCCAGTAAATACGTGGGTTTGAACACTGAAGCTTTCTTT.

The rearrangement uses TRBV6-1 and TRBJ2-5; D may be TRBD2 (7 bases). There are 16 residues in the CDR3. Trimming took 3 bases from V and 4 from J, leaving 18 bases between them. From germline, CDR1 is MNHNS and CDR2 SASEGT. The CDR3: CASSEPGGGQPETQYF. CDR3 nucleotide sequence: TGTGCCAGCAGTGAGCCTGGGGGGGGGCAGCCAGAGACCCAGTACTTC.

The rearrangement uses TRBV28 and TRBJ2-4, with TRBD2 identical over 9 bases. Germline CDR1 is MDHEN and CDR2 is SYDVKM. V gave up 6 bases and J gave up 2 bases; unmatched junction bases: 17. The CDR3 consists of 19 residues. The CDR3 spells CASSLIGLAKEGSKNIQYF. CDR3 DNA sequence: TGTGCCAGCAGCCTCATCGGACTAGCGAAAGAGGGGTCCAAAAACATTCAGTACTTC. The full variable domain, its missing parts supplied by reference TRBV28 and TRBJ2-4, is DVKVTQSSRYLVKRTGEKVFLECVQDMDHENMFWYRQDPGLGLRLIYFSYDVKMKEKGDIPEGYSVSREKKERFSLILESASTNQTSMYLCASSLIGLAKEGSKNIQYFGAGTRLSVL.

The J gene is TRBJ2-1, the V gene TRBV15; tentatively, D is TRBD1 or TRBD2 (5 bases each). This CDR3 is built from 17 residues. V dropped 3 bases and J dropped 8 bases, with 23 bases sitting between them. CDR1 is LNHNV, CDR2 YYDKDF, per germline (reference sequence). CDR3 protein: CATSSGGDLRRVHEQFF. Written as DNA, the CDR3 is TGTGCCACCAGCAGTGGGGGTGATCTCCGACGGGTGCATGAGCAGTTCTTC.

In its sample, this clone was seen a few times. V gene TRBV5-8 combines with J gene TRBJ2-7; 7 positions match TRBD1. The CDR3 contains 13 residues. J lost 4 bases, V lost 4 bases, and 5 bases had no gene match. CDR1 is SGHTS, CDR2 YDEGEE, per germline. As DNA, the CDR3 is TGTGCCAGCAGCAGGGGACAGCCTTACGAGCAGTACTTC. It codes for CASSRGQPYEQYF.

This chain connects TRBV7-9 to TRBJ2-7; possibly TRBD2 for D (6 bases). The V and J ends lost 5 bases and 2 bases respectively, with 16 bases between them. The CDR3 runs to 15 residues. The germline CDR1 and CDR2 sequences are SEHNR and FQNEAQ (reference sequence). CDR3 DNA sequence: TGTGCCAGCAGCCCGGGACTTCTTTCTACCTACGAGCAGTACTTC. Its protein product is CASSPGLLSTYEQYF.

The chain recombines TRBV28 with TRBJ2-1; unclear D gene. Between the trimmed V and J ends, which lost 5 bases and 5 bases, there was a span of 16 bases. Per germline, CDR1 MDHEN and CDR2 SYDVKM. The CDR3 extends over 15 amino acids. The CDR3 bases are TGTGCCAGCAGTCTCGACGAAGTCACGGACAATGAGCAGTTCTTC. Its protein is CASSLDEVTDNEQFF.

This chain links TRBV5-1 with TRBJ1-1; D remains ambiguous. CDR1 and CDR2 from the germline V gene are SGHRS and YFSETQ. The CDR3 has 16 amino acids. V lost 0 bases and J lost 0, with 12 bases in between. CDR3 in DNA: TGCGCCAGCAGCTTGGGTCCAGCCTCCATGAACACTGAAGCTTTCTTT. It is translated as CASSLGPASMNTEAFF.

The J gene is TRBJ1-2, the V gene TRBV30; D not resolved. Trimming removed 0 bases from V and 1 base from J, with 9 bases in between. CDR1 is GTSNPN, CDR2 SVGIG, per germline (reference sequence). There are 14 residues in the CDR3. This CDR3 is CAWSVSRVNYGYTF. The CDR3, as DNA: TGTGCCTGGAGTGTAAGCAGAGTTAACTATGGCTACACCTTC.

This clone has only a few counts. V is TRBV11-3 and J is TRBJ2-5; 7 bases match TRBD2. The CDR3 sequence is 15 residues long. Germline V lookup: CDR1 SGHNT, CDR2 YENEEA. With 1 base clipped from V and 5 bases from J, the junction kept 7 bases outside the gene matches. The CDR3 sequence: CASSLAGRGGETQYF. CDR3 coding DNA: TGTGCCAGCAGCTTAGCGGGACGGGGAGGGGAGACCCAGTACTTC.